This T cell receptor beta chain was retrieved from a study of blood T cell repertoires in COVID-19. Some clones are missing from TCRdb's copy, which holds only in-frame ones; the method was immunoSEQ multiplex PCR. The sample contains some 520,000 clones, approximately 92% of which appear only once. The CDR3 is 15 amino acids. Germline V gene lookup returns CDR1 SGHRS and CDR2 YFSETQ. V trimming: 5 bases; J trimming: 6 bases; junction bases outside the gene matches: 8. This chain connects TRBV5-1 to TRBJ1-4, with TRBD1 matching over 9 bases. This TCR derives from a man aged 18 to 29 with COVID-19, enrolled during active disease. The sequenced sample was peripheral blood. The CDR3 protein is CASRYQQGADEKLFF. CDR3 DNA: TGCGCCAGCAGATACCAACAGGGGGCGGATGAAAAACTGTTTTTT.